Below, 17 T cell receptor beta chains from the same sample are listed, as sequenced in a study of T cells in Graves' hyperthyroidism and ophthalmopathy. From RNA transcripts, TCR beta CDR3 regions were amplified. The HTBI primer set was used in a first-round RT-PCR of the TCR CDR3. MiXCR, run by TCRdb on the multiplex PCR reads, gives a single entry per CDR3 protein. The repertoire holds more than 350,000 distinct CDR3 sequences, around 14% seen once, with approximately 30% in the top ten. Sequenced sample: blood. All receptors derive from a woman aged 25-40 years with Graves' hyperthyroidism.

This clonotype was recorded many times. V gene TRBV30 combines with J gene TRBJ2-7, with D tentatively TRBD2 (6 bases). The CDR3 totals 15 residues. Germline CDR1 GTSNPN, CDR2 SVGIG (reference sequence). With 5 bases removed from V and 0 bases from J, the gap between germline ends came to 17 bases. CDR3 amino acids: CAWPNYSGGSYEQYF. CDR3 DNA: TGTGCCTGGCCAAATTATAGCGGAGGCTCCTACGAGCAGTACTTC. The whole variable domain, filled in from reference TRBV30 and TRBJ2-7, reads SQTIHQWPATLVQPVGSPLSLECTVEGTSNPNLYWYRQAAGRGLQLLFYSVGIGQISSEVPQNLSASRPQDRQFILSSKKLLLSDSGFYLCAWPNYSGGSYEQYFGPGTRLTVT.

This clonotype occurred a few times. The DNA for the CDR3 is TGTGCCAGCAGCTTAATGGGACAGGGAATCGGCTACACCTTC. This codes for CASSLMGQGIGYTF. The rearrangement links TRBV7-9 to TRBJ1-2, with 9 bases matching TRBD1. After removal of 2 bases from V and 8 bases from J, the junction contained 6 bases not matched to a gene. The germline CDR1 and CDR2 sequences are SEHNR and FQNEAQ (reference sequence). This CDR3 spans 14 amino acids.

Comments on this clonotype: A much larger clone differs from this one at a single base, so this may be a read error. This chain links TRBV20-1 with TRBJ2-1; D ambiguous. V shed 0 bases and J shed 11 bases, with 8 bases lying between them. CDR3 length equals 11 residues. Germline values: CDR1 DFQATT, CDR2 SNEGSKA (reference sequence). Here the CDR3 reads CSARDQTQQFF. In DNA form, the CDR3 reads TGCAGTGCTAGAGATCAGACCCAGCAGTTCTTC.

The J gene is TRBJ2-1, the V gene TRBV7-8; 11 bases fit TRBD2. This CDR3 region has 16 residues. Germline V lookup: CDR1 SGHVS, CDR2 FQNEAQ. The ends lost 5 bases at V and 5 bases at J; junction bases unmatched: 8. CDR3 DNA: TGTGCCAGCAGCCTCGGACTAGCGGGCGAGCACAATGAGCAGTTCTTC. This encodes CASSLGLAGEHNEQFF.

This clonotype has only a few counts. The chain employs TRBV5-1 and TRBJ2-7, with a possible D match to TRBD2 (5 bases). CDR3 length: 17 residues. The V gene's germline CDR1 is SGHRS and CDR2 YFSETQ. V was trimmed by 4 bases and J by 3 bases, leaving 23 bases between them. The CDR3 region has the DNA TGCGCCAGCAGCGAGGGCTGGGAAGAATCGTGGGGCTACGAGCAGTACTTC. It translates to CASSEGWEESWGYEQYF.

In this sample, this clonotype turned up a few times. CDR3: CASSQDHSVTNYGYTF. As DNA, the CDR3 is TGCGCCAGCAGCCAAGATCACTCGGTGACTAACTATGGCTACACCTTC. The chain employs TRBV4-1 and TRBJ1-2; D is uncertain. The CDR3 totals 16 residues. The V and J ends lost 0 bases and 0 bases respectively, with 11 bases between them. Germline assignment: CDR1 MGHRA and CDR2 YSYEKL.

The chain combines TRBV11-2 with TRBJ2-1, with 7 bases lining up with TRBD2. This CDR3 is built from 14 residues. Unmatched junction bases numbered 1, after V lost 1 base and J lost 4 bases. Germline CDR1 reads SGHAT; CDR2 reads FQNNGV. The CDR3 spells CASSLAREYNEQFF. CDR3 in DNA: TGTGCCAGCAGCTTAGCGCGGGAGTACAATGAGCAGTTCTTC.

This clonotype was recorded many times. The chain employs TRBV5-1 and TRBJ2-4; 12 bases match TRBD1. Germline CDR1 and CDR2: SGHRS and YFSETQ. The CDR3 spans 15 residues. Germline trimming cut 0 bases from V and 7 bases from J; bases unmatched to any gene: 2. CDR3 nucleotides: TGCGCCAGCAGCTTGGAGGGACAGGGGGCCAACATTCAGTACTTC. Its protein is CASSLEGQGANIQYF.

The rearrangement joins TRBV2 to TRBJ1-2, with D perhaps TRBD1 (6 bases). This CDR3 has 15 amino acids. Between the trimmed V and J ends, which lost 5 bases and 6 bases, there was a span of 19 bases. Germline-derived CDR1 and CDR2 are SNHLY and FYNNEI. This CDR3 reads CASSPRLLGTHGYTF. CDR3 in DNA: TGTGCCAGCAGTCCCAGACTGCTTGGGACACATGGCTACACCTTC.

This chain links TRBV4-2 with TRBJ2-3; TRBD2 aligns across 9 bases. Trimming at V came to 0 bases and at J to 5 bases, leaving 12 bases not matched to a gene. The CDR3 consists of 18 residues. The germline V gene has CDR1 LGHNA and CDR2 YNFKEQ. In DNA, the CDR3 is TGTGCCAGCAGCCAAGATGATTGGTTAGCGGGAGAGATAGATACGCAGTATTTT. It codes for CASSQDDWLAGEIDTQYF.

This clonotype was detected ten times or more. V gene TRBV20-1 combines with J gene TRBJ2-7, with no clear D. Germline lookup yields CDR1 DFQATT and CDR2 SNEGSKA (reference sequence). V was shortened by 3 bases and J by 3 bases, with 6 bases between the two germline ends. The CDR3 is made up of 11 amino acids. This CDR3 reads CSASVSYEQYF. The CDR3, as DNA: TGCAGTGCTAGTGTTAGCTACGAGCAGTACTTC.

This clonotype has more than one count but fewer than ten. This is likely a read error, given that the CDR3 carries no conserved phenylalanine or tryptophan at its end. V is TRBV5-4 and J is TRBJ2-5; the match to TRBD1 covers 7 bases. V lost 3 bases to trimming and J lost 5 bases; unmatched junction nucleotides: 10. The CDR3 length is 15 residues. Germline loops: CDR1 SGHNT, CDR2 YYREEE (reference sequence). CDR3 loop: CASSSGTVSIETQYL. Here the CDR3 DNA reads TGTGCCAGCAGCTCCGGGACAGTCTCAATCGAGACCCAGTACCTC.

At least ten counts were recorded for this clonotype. As DNA, the CDR3 is TGTGCCAGCAGTTATCGTCGGGAGACCCCCGGGTACGAGCAGTACTTC. This encodes CASSYRRETPGYEQYF. This chain links TRBV6-2 or TRBV6-3 with TRBJ2-7, with D perhaps TRBD2 (6 bases). CDR3 length: 16 amino acids. Germline lookup yields CDR1 MNHEY and CDR2 SVGEGT. Trimming stripped 3 bases from V and 4 bases from J, with 19 bases between.

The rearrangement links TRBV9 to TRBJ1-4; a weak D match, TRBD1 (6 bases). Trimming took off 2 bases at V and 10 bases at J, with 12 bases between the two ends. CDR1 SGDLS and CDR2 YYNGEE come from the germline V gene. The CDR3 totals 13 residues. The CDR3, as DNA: TGTGCCAGCAGCGTCTACAGGGACGGAAAACTGTTTTTT. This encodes CASSVYRDGKLFF.

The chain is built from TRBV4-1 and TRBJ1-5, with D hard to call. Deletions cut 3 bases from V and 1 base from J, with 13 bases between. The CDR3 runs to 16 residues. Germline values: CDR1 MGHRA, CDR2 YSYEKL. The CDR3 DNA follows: TGCGCCAGCAGCCAGGTTCAACTCGGGAGCAATCAGCCCCAGCATTTT. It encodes CASSQVQLGSNQPQHF.

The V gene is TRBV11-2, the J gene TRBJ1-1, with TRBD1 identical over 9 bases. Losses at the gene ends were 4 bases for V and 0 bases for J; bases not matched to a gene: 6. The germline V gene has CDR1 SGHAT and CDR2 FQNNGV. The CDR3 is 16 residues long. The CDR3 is CASSSSDRGLNTEAFF. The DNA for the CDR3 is TGTGCCAGCAGCTCCTCCGACAGGGGGTTGAACACTGAAGCTTTCTTT. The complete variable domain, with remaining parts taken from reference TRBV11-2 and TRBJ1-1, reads EAGVAQSPRYKIIEKRQSVAFWCNPISGHATLYWYQQILGQGPKLLIQFQNNGVVDDSQLPKDRFSAERLKGVDSTLKIQPAKLEDSAVYLCASSSSDRGLNTEAFFGQGTRLTVV.

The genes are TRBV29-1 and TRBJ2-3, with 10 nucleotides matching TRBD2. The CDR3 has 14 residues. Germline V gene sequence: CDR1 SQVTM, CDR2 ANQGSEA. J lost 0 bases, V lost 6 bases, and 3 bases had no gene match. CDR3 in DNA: TGCAGCGTACCACTAGCGGGGAGCACAGATACGCAGTATTTT. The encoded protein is CSVPLAGSTDTQYF.